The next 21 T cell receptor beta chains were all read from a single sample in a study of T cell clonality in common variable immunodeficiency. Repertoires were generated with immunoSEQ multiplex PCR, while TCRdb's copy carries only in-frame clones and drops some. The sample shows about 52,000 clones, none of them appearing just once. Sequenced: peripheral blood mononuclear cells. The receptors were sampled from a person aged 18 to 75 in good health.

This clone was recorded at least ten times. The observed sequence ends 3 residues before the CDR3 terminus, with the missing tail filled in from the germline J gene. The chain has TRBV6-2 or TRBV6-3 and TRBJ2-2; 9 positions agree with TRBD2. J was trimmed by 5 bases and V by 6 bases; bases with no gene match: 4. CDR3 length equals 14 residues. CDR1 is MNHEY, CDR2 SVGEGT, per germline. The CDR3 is CASSASGKTGELFF. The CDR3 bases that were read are TGTGCCAGCAGCGCTAGCGGGAAAACCGGGGAG.

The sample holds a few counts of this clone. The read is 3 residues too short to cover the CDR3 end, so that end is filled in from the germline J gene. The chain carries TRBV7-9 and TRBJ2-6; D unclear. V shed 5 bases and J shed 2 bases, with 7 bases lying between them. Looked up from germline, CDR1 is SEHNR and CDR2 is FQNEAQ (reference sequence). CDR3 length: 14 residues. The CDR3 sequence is CASSTNPGANVLTF. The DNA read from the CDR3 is TGTGCCAGCAGCACTAACCCTGGGGCCAACGTC.

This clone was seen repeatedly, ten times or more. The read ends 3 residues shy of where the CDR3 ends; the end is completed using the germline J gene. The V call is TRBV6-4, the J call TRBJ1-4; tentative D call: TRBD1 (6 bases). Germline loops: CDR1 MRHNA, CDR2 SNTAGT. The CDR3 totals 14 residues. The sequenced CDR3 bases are TGTGCCAGCAGTGCGTCAGGGGAGTCGGGGAAA. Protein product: CASSASGESGK. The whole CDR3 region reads CASSASGESGKLFF.

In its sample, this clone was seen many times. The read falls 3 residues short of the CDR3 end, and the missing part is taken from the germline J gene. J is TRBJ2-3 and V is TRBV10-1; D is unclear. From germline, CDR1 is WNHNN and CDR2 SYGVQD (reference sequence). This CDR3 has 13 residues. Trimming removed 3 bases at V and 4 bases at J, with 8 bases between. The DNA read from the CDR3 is TGCGCCAGCAGTGAACATATTCCAGATACG. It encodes CASSEHIPDT. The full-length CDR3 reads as CASSEHIPDTQYF.

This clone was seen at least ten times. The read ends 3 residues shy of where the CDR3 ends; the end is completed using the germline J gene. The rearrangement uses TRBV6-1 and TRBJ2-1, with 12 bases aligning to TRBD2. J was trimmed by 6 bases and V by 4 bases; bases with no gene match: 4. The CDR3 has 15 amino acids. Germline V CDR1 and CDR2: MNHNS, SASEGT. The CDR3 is CASSVLAGGSNEQFF. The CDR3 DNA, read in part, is TGTGCCAGCAGTGTCCTAGCGGGAGGGAGCAATGAG.

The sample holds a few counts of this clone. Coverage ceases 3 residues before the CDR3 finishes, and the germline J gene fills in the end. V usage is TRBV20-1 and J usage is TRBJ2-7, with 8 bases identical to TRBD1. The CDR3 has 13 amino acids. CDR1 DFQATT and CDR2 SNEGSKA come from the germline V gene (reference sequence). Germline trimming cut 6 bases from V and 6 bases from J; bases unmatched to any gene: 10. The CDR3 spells CSARTGQEREQYF. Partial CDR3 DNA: TGCAGTGCCCGGACAGGGCAAGAACGCGAG.

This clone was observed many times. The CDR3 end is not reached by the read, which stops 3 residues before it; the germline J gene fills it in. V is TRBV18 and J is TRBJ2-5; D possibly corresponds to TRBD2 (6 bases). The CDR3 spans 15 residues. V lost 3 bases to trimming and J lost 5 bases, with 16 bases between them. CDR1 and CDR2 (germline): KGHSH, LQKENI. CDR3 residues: CASSPAQGRGETQYF. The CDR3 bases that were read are TGTGCCAGCTCACCGGCCCAGGGTCGGGGGGAGACC.

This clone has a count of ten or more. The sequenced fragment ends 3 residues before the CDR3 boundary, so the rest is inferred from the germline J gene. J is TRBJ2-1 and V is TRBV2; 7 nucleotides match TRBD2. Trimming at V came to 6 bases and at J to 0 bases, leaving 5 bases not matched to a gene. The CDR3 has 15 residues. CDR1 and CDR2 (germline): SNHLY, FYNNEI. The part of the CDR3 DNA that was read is TGTGCCAGCAGGGCCGGCGGGAGCTCCTACAATGAG. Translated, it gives CASRAGGSSYNE. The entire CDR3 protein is CASRAGGSSYNEQFF. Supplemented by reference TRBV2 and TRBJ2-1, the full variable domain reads EPEVTQTPSHQVTQMGQEVILRCVPISNHLYFYWYRQILGQKVEFLVSFYNNEISEKSEIFDDQFSVERPDGSNFTLKIRSTKLEDSAMYFCASRAGGSSYNEQFFGPGTRLTVL.

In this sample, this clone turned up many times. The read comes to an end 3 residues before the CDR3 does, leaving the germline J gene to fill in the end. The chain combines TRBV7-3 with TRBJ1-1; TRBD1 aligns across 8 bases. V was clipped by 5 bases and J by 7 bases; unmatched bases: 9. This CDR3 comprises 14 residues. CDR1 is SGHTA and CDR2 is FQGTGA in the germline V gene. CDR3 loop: CASSRTGRPNEAFF. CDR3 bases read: TGTGCCAGCAGCCGGACAGGGCGACCTAATGAA.

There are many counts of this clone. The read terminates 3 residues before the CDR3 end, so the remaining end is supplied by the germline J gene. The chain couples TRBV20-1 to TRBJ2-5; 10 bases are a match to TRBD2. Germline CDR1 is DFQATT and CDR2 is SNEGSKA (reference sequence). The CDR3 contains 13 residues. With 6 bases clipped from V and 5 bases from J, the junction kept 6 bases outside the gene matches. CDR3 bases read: TGCAGTGCGCCTAGCGGGGGAATGGAGACC. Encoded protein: CSAPSGGMET. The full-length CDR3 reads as CSAPSGGMETQYF.

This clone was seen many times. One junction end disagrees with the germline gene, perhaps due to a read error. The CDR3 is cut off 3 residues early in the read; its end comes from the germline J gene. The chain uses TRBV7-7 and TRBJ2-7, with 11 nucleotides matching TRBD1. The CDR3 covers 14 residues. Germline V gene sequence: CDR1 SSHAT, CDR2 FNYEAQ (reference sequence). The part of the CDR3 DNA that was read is TGTGCTAGCAGCCTGGGACAGGGGGTGAACGAG. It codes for CASSLGQGVNE. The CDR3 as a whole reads CASSLGQGVNEQYF.

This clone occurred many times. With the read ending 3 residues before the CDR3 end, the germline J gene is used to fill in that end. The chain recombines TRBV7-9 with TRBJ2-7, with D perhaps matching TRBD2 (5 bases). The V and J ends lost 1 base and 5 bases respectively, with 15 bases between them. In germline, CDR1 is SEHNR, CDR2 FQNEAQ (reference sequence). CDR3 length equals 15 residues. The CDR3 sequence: CASSLVGLAFDEQYF. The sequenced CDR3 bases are TGTGCCAGCAGCTTAGTCGGGCTAGCTTTCGACGAG.

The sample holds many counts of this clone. The covered CDR3 bases are TGTGCCAGCAGTTTGGGACTAGCGGGAGGTACAGATACG. This encodes CASSLGLAGGTDT. The full-length CDR3 reads as CASSLGLAGGTDTQYF. The V and J genes are TRBV7-3 and TRBJ2-3; 15 positions match TRBD2. Read data end 3 residues before the CDR3 end; the end is taken from the germline J gene. CDR3 length: 16 residues. The germline V gene encodes CDR1 SGHTA and CDR2 FQGTGA. V lost 6 bases to trimming and J lost 3 bases; unmatched junction nucleotides: 4.

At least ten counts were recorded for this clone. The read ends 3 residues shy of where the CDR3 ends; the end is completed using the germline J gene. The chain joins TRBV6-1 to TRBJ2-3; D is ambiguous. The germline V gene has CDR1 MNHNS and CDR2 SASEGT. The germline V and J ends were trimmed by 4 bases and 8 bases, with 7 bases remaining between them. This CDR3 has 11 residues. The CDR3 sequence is CASSVPGTQYF. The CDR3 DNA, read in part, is TGTGCCAGCAGTGTCCCCGGTACG.

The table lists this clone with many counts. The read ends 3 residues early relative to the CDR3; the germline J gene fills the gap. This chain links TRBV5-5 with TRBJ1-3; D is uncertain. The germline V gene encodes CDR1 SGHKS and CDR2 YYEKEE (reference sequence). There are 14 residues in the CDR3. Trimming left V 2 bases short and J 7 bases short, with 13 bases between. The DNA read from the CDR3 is TGTGCCAGCAGCTTTAGCGGGGAATGGAACACC. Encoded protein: CASSFSGEWNT. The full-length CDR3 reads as CASSFSGEWNTIYF.

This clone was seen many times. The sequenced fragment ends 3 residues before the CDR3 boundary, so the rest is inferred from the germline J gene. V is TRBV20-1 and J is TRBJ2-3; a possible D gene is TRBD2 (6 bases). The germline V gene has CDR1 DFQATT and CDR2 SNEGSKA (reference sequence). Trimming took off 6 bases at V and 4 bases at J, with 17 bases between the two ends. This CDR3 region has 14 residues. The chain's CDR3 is CSAKAGTAPDTQYF. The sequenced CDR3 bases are TGCAGTGCAAAGGCGGGGACCGCCCCAGATACG.

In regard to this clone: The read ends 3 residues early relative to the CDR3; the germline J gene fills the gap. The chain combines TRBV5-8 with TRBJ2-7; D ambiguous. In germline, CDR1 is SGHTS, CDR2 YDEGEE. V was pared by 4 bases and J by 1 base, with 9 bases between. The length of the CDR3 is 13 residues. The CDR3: CASSADWSYEQYF. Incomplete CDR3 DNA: TGTGCCAGCAGCGCAGACTGGTCCTACGAG.

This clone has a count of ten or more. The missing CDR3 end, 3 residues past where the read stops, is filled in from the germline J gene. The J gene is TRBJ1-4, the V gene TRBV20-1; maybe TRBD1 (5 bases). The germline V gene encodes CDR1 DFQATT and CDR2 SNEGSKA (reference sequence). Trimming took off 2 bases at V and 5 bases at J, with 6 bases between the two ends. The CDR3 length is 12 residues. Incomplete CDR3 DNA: TGCAGTGCTAGACAGGGAAATGAAAAA. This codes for CSARQGNEK. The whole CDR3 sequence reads CSARQGNEKLFF.

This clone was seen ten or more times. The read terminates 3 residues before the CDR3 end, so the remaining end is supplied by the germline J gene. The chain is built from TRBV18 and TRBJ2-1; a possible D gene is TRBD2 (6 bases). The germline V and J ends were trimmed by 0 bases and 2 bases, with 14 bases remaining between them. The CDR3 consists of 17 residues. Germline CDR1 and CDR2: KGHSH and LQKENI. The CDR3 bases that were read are TGTGCCAGCTCACCACCCCCTAGGGAGCGGGCCTACAATGAG. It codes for CASSPPPRERAYNE. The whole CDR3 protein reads CASSPPPRERAYNEQFF. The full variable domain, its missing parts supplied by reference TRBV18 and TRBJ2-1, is NAGVMQNPRHLVRRRGQEARLRCSPMKGHSHVYWYRQLPEEGLKFMVYLQKENIIDESGMPKERFSAEFPKEGPSILRIQQVVRGDSAAYFCASSPPPRERAYNEQFFGPGTRLTVL.

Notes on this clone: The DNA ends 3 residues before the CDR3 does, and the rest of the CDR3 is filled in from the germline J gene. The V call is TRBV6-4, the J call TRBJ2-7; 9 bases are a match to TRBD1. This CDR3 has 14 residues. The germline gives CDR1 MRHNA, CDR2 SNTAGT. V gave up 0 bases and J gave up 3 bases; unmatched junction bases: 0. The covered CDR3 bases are TGTGCCAGCAGTGACTCGACAGGGGGCTACGAG. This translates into CASSDSTGGYE. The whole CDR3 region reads CASSDSTGGYEQYF.

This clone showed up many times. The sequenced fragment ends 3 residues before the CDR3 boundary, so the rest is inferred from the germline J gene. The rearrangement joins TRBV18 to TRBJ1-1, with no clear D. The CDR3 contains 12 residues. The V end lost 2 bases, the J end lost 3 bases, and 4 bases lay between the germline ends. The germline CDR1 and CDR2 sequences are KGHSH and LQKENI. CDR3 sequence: CASSPRDTEAFF. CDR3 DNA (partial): TGTGCCAGCTCACCAAGGGACACTGAA.